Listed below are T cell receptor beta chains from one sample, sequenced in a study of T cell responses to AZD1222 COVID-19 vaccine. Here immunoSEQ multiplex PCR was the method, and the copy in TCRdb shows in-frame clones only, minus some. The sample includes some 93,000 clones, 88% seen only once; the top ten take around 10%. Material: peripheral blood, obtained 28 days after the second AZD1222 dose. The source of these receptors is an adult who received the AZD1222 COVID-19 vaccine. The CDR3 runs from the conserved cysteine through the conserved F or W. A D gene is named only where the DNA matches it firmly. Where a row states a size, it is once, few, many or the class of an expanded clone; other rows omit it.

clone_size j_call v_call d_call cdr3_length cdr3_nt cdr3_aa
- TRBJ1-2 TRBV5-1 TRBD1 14 TGCGCCAGCAGGGAGCAGGGGGTGGACTATGGCTACACCTTC CASREQGVDYGYTF
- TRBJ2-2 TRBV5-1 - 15 TGCGCCAGCAGCTTGGCCGGGACGAACACCGGGGAGCTGTTTTTT CASSLAGTNTGELFF
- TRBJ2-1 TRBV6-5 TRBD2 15 TGTGCCAGCATCCTTAGCGGGAGGGGAACCAATGAGCAGTTCTTC CASILSGRGTNEQFF
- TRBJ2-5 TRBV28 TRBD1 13 TGTGCCAGCCTGGACAGGGATCAAGAGACCCAGTACTTC CASLDRDQETQYF
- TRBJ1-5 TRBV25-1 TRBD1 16 TGTGCCAGCAGTGGGGACGGGACAGGAAGAAATCAGCCCCAGCATTTT CASSGDGTGRNQPQHF
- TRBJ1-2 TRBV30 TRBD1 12 TGTGCCTGGTGGACAGGGGGATATGGCTACACCTTC CAWWTGGYGYTF
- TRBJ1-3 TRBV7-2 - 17 TGTGCCAGCAGCTTTCGGTCGGATTTCGTCTCTGGAAACACCATATATTTT CASSFRSDFVSGNTIYF
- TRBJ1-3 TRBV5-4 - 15 TGTGCCAGCAGCTATGGACAGTTCTCAGGAAACACCATATATTTT CASSYGQFSGNTIYF
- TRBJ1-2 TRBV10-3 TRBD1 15 TGTGCCATCAGTGAGAACGGACAGGTTCTCTATGGCTACACCTTC CAISENGQVLYGYTF
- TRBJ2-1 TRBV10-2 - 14 TGCGCCAGCAACCCGGGTAGCTCCTACAATGAGCAGTTCTTC CASNPGSSYNEQFF
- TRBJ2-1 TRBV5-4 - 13 TGTGCCAGCAGCTTCGATGTGAACAATGAGCAGTTCTTC CASSFDVNNEQFF
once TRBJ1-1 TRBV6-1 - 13 TGTGCCAGCAGTGAGTACGGGAACACTGAAGCTTTCTTT CASSEYGNTEAFF
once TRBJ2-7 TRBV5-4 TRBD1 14 TGTGCCAGCAGCTTGGTGGCAGGGGGTTTGGAGCAGTACTTC CASSLVAGGLEQYF
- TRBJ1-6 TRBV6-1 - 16 TGTGCCAGCAGTGAACCCCCGCGGGGCCATAATTCACCCCTCCACTTT CASSEPPRGHNSPLHF
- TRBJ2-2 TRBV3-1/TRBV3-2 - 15 TGTGCCAGCAGCCAAGCATACAGTGTGGGCGGGGAGCTGTTTTTT CASSQAYSVGGELFF
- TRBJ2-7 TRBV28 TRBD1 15 TGTGCCAGCAGTTTGACAGGACAGGGGGCCGACGAGCAGTACTTC CASSLTGQGADEQYF
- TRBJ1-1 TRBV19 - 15 TGTGCCAGTAGTGCCTCGACAGGCGTGAACACTGAAGCTTTCTTT CASSASTGVNTEAFF
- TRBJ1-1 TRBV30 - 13 TGTGCCTGGAGTCTCGAGTTGGGCACTGAAGCTTTCTTT CAWSLELGTEAFF
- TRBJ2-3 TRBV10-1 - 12 TGCGCCAGCAGATTCCCCCTAGATACGCAGTATTTT CASRFPLDTQYF
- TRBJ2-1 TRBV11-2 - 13 TGTGCCAGCAGCTCCTCGGTAGGGAATGAGCAGTTCTTC CASSSSVGNEQFF
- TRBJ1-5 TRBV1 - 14 TGCACCAGCAGCCAAACAGGGCTGGGCCAGCCCCAGCATTTT CTSSQTGLGQPQHF
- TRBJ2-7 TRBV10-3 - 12 TGTGCCATCAGTGAACAACGGTACGAGCAGTACTTC CAISEQRYEQYF
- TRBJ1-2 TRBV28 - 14 TGTGCCAGCAGTCCGTTTGACAGAGCCTATGGCTACACCTTC CASSPFDRAYGYTF
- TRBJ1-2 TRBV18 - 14 TGTGCCAGCTCACCCACCGGGGGGGAGACGGGCTACACCTTC CASSPTGGETGYTF
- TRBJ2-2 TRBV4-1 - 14 TGCGCCAGCAGCCAAATGGGAGCTGCCGGGGAGCTGTTTTTT CASSQMGAAGELFF
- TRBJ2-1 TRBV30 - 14 TGTGCCTGGAGTGTATCTTCAGGTTACAATGAGCAGTTCTTC CAWSVSSGYNEQFF